This TCR beta chain was obtained from a study of blood T cell repertoires in COVID-19. Study-level information: The cDNA or gDNA used as material had been derived from T cells, B-cell-depleted T cells, or PBMCs.

This CDR3 has 13 residues. V lost 1 base to trimming and J lost 6 bases, with 9 bases between them. Germline CDR1 SGHTA, CDR2 FQGNSA. Produced via immunoSEQ multiplex PCR; TCRdb's table is partial and in-frame only. The sample carries 50,000 to 70,000 clones, 80% to 85% recorded once. The sequence derives from a man older than 75 with COVID-19, enrolled during active disease. The chain recombines TRBV7-2 with TRBJ1-1, with a possible D match to TRBD1 (5 bases). The sequenced material came from peripheral blood. The DNA of the CDR3 is TGTGCCAGCAGCTTAGAACAGGTCGCTGAAGCTTTCTTT. It codes for CASSLEQVAEAFF.